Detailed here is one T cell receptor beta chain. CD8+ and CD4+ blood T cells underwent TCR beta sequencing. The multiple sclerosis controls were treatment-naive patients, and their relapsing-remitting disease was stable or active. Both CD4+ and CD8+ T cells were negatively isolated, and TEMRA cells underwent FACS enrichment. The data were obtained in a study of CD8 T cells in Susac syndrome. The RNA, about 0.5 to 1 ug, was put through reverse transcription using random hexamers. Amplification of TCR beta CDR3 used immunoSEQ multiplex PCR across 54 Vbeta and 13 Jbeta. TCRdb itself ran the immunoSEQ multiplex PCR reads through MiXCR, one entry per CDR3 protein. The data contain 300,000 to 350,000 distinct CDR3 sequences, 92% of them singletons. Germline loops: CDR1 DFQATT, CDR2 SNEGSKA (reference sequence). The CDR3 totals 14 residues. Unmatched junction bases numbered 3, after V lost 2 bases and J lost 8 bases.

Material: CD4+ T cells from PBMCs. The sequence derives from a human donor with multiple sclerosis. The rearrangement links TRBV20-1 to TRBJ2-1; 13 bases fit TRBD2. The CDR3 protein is CSARTSGRGHEQFF. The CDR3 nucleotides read TGCAGTGCTAGAACTAGCGGGAGGGGGCATGAGCAGTTCTTC.